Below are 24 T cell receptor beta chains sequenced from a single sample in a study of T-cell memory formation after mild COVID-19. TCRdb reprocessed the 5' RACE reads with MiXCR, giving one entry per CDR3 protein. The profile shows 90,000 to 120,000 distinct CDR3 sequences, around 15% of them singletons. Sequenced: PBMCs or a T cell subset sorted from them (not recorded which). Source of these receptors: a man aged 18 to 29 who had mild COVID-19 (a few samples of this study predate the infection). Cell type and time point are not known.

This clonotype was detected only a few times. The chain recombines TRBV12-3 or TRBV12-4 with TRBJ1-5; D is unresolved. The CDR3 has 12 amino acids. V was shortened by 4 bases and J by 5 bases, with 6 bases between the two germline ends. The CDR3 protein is CASSWADQPQHF. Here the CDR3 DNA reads TGTGCCAGCAGTTGGGCGGATCAGCCCCAGCATTTT.

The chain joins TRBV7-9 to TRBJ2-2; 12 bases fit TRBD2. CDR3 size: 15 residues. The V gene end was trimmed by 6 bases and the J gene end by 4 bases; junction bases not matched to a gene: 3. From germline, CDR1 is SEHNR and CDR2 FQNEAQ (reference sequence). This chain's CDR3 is CASSQLAGGTGELFF. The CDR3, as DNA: TGTGCCAGCAGTCAACTAGCGGGGGGCACCGGGGAGCTGTTTTTT.

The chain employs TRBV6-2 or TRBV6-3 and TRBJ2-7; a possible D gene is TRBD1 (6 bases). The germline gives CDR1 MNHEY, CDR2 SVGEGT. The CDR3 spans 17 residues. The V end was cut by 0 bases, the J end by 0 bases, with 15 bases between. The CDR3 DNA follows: TGTGCCAGCAGTTACTCGACACAGGGCAGATTCTCCTACGAGCAGTACGTC. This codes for CASSYSTQGRFSYEQYV.

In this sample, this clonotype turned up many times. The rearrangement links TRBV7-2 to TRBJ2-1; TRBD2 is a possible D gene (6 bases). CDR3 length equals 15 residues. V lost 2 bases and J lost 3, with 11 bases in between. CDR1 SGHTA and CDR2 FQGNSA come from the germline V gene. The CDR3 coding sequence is TGTGCCAGCAGCTTAACGTGGGGGGACTACAATGAGCAGTTCTTC. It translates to CASSLTWGDYNEQFF.

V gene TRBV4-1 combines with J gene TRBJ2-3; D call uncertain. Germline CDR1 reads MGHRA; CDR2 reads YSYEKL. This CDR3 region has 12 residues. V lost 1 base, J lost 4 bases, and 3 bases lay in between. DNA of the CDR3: TGCGCCAGCAGCCAAGTTGCAGATACGCAGTATTTT. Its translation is CASSQVADTQYF.

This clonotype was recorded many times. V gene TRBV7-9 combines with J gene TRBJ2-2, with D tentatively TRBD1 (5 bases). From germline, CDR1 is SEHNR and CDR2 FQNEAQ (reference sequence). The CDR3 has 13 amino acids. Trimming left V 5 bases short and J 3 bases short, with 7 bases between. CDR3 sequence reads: CASSLQDTGELFF. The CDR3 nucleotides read TGTGCCAGCAGCCTACAGGACACCGGGGAGCTGTTTTTT.

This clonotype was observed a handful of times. CDR3 sequence (DNA): TGTGCCAGCAGCTCAGGGTTTGCGGAGACCCAGTACTTC. Protein: CASSSGFAETQYF. J is TRBJ2-5 and V is TRBV12-3 or TRBV12-4; D is perhaps TRBD1 (5 bases). V was shortened by 6 bases and J by 5 bases, with 13 bases between the two germline ends. The CDR3 extends over 13 amino acids.

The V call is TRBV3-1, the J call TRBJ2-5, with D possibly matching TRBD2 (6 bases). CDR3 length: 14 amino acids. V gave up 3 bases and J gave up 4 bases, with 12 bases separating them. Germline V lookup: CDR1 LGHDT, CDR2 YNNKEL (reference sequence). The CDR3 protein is CASSHGSGVETQYF. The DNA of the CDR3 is TGTGCCAGCAGCCACGGGTCGGGGGTAGAGACCCAGTACTTC.

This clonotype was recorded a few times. The CDR3 protein is CASSQVGGATGELFF. CDR3 nucleotide sequence: TGCGCCAGCAGCCAAGTCGGGGGGGCCACCGGGGAGCTGTTTTTT. The chain has TRBV4-3 and TRBJ2-2, with 8 bases identical to TRBD2. Losses at the gene ends were 1 base for V and 4 bases for J; bases not matched to a gene: 2. This CDR3 has 15 residues. Germline assignment: CDR1 LGHNA and CDR2 YSLEER.

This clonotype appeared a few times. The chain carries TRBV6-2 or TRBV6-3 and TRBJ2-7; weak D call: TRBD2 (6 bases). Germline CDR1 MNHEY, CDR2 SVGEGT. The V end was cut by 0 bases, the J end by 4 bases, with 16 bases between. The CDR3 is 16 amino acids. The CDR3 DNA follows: TGTGCCAGCAGTTACTCGACGGGGGACTCCTTTTACGAGCAGTACGTC. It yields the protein CASSYSTGDSFYEQYV.

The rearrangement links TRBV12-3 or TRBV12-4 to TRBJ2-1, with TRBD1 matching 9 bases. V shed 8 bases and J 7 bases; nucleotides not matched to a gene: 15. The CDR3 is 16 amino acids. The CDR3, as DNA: TGTGCCAGCTGGGGTGGGGGACAGGGCCATAATAATGAGCAGTTCTTC. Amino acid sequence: CASWGGGQGHNNEQFF.

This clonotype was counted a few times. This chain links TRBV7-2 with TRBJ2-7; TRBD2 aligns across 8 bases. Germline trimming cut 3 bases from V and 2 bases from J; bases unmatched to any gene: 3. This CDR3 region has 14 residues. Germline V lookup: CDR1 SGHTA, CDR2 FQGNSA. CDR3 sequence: CASSFAGGTYEQYF. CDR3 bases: TGTGCCAGCAGCTTTGCGGGGGGTACCTACGAGCAGTACTTC. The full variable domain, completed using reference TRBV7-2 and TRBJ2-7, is GAGVSQSPSNKVTEKGKDVELRCDPISGHTALYWYRQSLGQGLEFLIYFQGNSAPDKSGLPSDRFSAERTGGSVSTLTIQRTQQEDSAVYLCASSFAGGTYEQYFGPGTRLTVT.

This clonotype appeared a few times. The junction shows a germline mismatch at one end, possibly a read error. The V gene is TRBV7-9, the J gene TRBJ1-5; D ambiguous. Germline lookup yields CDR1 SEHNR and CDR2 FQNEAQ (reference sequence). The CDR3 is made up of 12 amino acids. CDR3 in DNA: TGTGCCAGCAGCTCAGGAAGTGCGGTAATCTTTTTT. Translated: CASSSGSAVIFF. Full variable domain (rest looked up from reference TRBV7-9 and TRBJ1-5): DTGVSQNPRHKITKRGQNVTFRCDPISEHNRLYWYRQTLGQGPEFLTYFQNEAQLEKSRLLSDRFSAERPKGSFSTLEIQRTEQGDSAMYLCASSSGSAVIFFGDGTRLSIL.

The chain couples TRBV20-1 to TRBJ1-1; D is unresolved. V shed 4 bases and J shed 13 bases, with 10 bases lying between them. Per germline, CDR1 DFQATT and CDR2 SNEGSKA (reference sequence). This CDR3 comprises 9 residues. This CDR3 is CSAIHPGFF. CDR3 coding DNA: TGCAGTGCTATTCATCCGGGTTTCTTT.

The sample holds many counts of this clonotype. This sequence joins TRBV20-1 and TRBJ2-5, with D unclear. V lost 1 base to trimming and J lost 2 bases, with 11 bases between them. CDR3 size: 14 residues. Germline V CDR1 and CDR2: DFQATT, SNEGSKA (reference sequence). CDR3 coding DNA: TGCAGTGCTAGAGGATACTCGAAGCAAGAGACCCAGTACTTC. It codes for CSARGYSKQETQYF.

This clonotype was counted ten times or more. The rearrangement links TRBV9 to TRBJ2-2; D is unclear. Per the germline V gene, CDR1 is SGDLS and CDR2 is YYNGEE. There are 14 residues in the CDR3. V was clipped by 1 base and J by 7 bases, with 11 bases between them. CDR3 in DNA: TGTGCCAGCAGCGTATTTGGTTCCGGCGGGGAGCTGTTTTTT. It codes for CASSVFGSGGELFF.

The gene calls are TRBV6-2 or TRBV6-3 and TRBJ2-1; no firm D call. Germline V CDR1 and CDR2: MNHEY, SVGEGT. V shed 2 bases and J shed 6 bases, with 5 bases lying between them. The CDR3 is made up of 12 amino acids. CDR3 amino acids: CASSYVVNEQFF. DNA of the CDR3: TGTGCCAGCAGTTACGTGGTCAATGAGCAGTTCTTC.

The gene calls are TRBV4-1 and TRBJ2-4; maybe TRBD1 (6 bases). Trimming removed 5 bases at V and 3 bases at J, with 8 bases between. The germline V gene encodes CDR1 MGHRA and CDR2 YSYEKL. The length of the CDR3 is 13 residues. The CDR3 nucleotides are TGCGCCAGCAGCGGGACACTCAAAAACATTCAGTACTTC. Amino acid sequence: CASSGTLKNIQYF.

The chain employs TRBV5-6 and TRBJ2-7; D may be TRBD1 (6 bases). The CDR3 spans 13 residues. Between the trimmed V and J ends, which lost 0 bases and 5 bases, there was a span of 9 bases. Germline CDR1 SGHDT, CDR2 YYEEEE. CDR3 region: CASSLDRVNEQYV. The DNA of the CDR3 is TGTGCCAGCAGCTTGGACAGGGTGAACGAGCAGTACGTC.

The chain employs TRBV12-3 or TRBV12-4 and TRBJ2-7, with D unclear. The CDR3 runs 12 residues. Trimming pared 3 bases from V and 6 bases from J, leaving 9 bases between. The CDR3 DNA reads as TGTGCCAGCAGTTTTGCCACTGGCGAGCAGTACTTC. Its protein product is CASSFATGEQYF.

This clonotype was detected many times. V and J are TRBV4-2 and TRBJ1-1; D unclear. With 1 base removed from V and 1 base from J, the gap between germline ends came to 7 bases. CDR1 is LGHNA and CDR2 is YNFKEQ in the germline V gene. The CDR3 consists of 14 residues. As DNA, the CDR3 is TGTGCCAGCAGCCAAGGACAAGCGAACACTGAAGCTTTCTTT. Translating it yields CASSQGQANTEAFF.

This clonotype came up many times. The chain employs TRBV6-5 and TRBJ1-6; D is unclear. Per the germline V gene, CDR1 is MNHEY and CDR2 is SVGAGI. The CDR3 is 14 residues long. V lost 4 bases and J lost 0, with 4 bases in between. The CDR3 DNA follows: TGTGCCAGCAGTTCCGTCTCCTATAATTCACCCCTCCACTTT. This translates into CASSSVSYNSPLHF.

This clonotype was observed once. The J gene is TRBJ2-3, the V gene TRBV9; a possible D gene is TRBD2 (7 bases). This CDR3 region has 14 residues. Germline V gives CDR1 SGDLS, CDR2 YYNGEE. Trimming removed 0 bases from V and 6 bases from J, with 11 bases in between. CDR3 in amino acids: CASSVGGGYDTQYF. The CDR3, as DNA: TGTGCCAGCAGCGTAGGGGGGGGCTACGATACGCAGTATTTT.

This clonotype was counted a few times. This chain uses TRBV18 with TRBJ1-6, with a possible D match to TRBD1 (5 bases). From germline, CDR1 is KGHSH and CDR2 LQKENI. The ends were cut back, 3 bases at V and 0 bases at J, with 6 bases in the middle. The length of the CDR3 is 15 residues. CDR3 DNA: TGTGCCAGCTCACCCGACAGCTCCTATAATTCACCCCTCCACTTT. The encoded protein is CASSPDSSYNSPLHF.